The T cell receptor beta chain under discussion was sequenced for a study of CD8 T cells in ankylosing spondylitis. Concerning this clonotype itself: Its antigen is currently unknown.

Quantitative barcoded 5'-RACE was used to prepare TCR beta libraries. TCRdb processed the 5' RACE reads anew with MiXCR; each CDR3 protein has one entry. The table shows roughly 260,000 distinct CDR3 sequences, with over 15% occurring only once. This CDR3 region has 16 residues. Trimming took 5 bases from V and 5 from J, leaving 20 bases between them. Looked up from germline, CDR1 is LGHDT and CDR2 is YNNKEL (reference sequence). Findings and caveats of the study: The clones that were linked to disease were reported to be significantly enriched in matched synovial fluid samples from ankylosing spondylitis patients. A motif of eight highly homologous TCR beta variants was seen as apparently characteristic of ankylosing spondylitis blood. Disease-linked clones had a CD8+ phenotype and relatively low frequency in peripheral blood.

The J gene is TRBJ2-3, the V gene TRBV3-1; D is possibly TRBD1 (6 bases). Material: blood, either unsorted or a sorted T cell fraction (not recorded which). The receptor was isolated from a male donor with ankylosing spondylitis or in good health (not recorded which). CDR3 in amino acids: CASSSRDNTYLDTQYF. As DNA, the CDR3 is TGTGCCAGCAGCTCCCGGGACAACACTTACCTAGATACGCAGTATTTT.